This T cell receptor (beta chain) was recovered during a study of cytomegalovirus exposure and HLA in healthy donors. Across the study: Early release data held 85 million to 95 million unique TCRs from HLA-typed donors. Among several hundred genotyped donors, 80% to 90% fell in the Caucasian-associated ancestry cluster.

A remark on this clone: Its antigen is unknown.

The CDR3 is 12 amino acids. CDR1 SNHLY and CDR2 FYNNEI come from the germline V gene. Trimming pared 10 bases from V and 5 bases from J, leaving 14 bases between. Researchers ran the PCR with 60 Vbeta and 13 Jbeta primers. Here immunoSEQ multiplex PCR was the method, and the copy in TCRdb shows in-frame clones only, minus some. The sample shows over 200,000 clones, roughly 89% of them seen only once. Study findings and constraints: The study assumed roughly uniform donor sequencing depth for presence/absence analyses. Within the data, a cluster of highly shared sequence variants was likely a sequencing artifact.

This TCR derives from a woman between 18 and 29 years old in good health and CMV-seronegative. This sequence joins TRBV2 and TRBJ2-5, with D possibly matching TRBD1 (6 bases). Sequencing was done on a sample of PBMCs. The CDR3 DNA is TGTGCCACCGGGACACCCAGGGAGACCCAGTACTTC. It translates to CATGTPRETQYF.